These 24 T cell receptor beta chains came from one sample sequenced in a study of identical twins. TCRdb recomputed calls from the 5' RACE reads with MiXCR, one row per CDR3 protein. The sample has more than 200,000 distinct CDR3 sequences, around 9.6% seen once. The sample taken for sequencing was memory (CD45RO+) T cells sorted from blood. The receptors here all came from a woman between 18 and 30 years old in good health.

The chain is built from TRBV18 and TRBJ2-3; D unresolved. The germline V and J ends were trimmed by 2 bases and 5 bases, with 11 bases remaining between them. The CDR3 has 14 amino acids. Germline loops: CDR1 KGHSH, CDR2 LQKENI. CDR3 in DNA: TGTGCCAGCTCACCAGAGACCGCAGGAGATACGCAGTATTTT. Protein sequence: CASSPETAGDTQYF.

Concerning this clonotype itself: An end of the junction differs from the germline gene, which may be a read error. This chain links TRBV7-9 with TRBJ2-5; a possible D gene is TRBD1 (6 bases). This CDR3 has 17 residues. Germline lookup yields CDR1 SEHNR and CDR2 FQNEAQ (reference sequence). The CDR3 DNA reads as TGTGCCATCAGCTCTGGGCACCTCAGGGGCATACAAGAGACCCAGTACTTC. As protein: CAISSGHLRGIQETQYF.

This clonotype was detected a few times. The chain recombines TRBV9 with TRBJ2-3; 9 bases fit TRBD2. The CDR3 consists of 16 residues. Losses at the gene ends were 4 bases for V and 3 bases for J; bases not matched to a gene: 9. Germline CDR1 and CDR2: SGDLS and YYNGEE. CDR3 residues: CASSPTSGGWTDTQYF. The CDR3 nucleotides are TGTGCCAGCAGCCCGACTAGCGGAGGGTGGACAGATACGCAGTATTTT.

The table lists this clonotype with many counts. The gene calls are TRBV4-3 and TRBJ2-1, with 13 bases matching TRBD2. Germline lookup yields CDR1 LGHNA and CDR2 YSLEER. V lost 1 base to trimming and J lost 9 bases; unmatched junction nucleotides: 3. CDR3 length equals 15 residues. The chain's CDR3 is CASSQVLAGGGEQFF. The CDR3 DNA sequence: TGCGCCAGCAGCCAAGTACTAGCGGGAGGGGGTGAGCAGTTCTTC.

This chain joins TRBV6-5 and TRBJ2-1; 9 bases map to TRBD2. Germline V gene sequence: CDR1 MNHEY, CDR2 SVGAGI. The CDR3 consists of 15 residues. The ends lost 4 bases at V and 3 bases at J; junction bases unmatched: 4. The chain's CDR3 is CASSSASGDYNEQFF. CDR3 DNA sequence: TGTGCCAGCAGTTCAGCTAGCGGGGACTACAATGAGCAGTTCTTC.

This chain uses TRBV12-3 or TRBV12-4 with TRBJ2-7; 10 bases align to TRBD2. CDR3 length: 14 amino acids. V was pared by 6 bases and J by 4 bases, with 6 bases of the junction left unmatched. The DNA of the CDR3 is TGTGCCAGCAGGGCTAGCGGGAGTCCATACGAGCAGTACTTC. As protein: CASRASGSPYEQYF.

This clonotype occurred a few times. An end of the junction differs from the germline gene, which may be a read error. This rearrangement joins TRBV20-1 to TRBJ2-7; D possibly uses TRBD1 or TRBD2 (5 bases each). This CDR3 is 13 amino acids long. The germline CDR1 and CDR2 sequences are DFQATT and SNEGSKA (reference sequence). The CDR3 reads CSTRLGRAYEQYF. In nucleotides, the CDR3 is TGCAGTACTAGGTTGGGCAGGGCCTACGAGCAGTACTTC.

The V and J genes are TRBV7-8 and TRBJ2-3, with TRBD2 identical over 11 bases. The CDR3 sequence is 15 residues long. V gave up 5 bases and J gave up 5 bases; unmatched junction bases: 6. The germline V gene encodes CDR1 SGHVS and CDR2 FQNEAQ. The CDR3 is CASSAFSGGGDTQYF. The CDR3 nucleotides read TGTGCCAGCAGCGCCTTTAGCGGGGGGGGAGATACGCAGTATTTT.

The V gene is TRBV7-9, the J gene TRBJ2-3; 8 bases line up with TRBD2. This CDR3 has 15 residues. V dropped 3 bases and J dropped 3; count of bases not matched to a gene: 5. Germline V gene lookup returns CDR1 SEHNR and CDR2 FQNEAQ (reference sequence). The CDR3 loop reads CASSFPGLGTDTQYF. The CDR3 region has the DNA TGTGCCAGCAGCTTCCCGGGACTAGGGACAGATACGCAGTATTTT.

The rearrangement joins TRBV4-1 to TRBJ2-1; 9 bases are a match to TRBD1. Germline-derived CDR1 and CDR2 are MGHRA and YSYEKL. J lost 13 bases, V lost 3 bases, and 7 bases had no gene match. CDR3 size: 13 residues. CDR3 DNA: TGCGCCAGCAGCCAGATGACAGGGGGTAAACAGTTCTTC. Protein: CASSQMTGGKQFF.

In this sample, this clonotype turned up a few times. The chain combines TRBV27 with TRBJ2-3; D assignment may be TRBD1 or TRBD2 (5 bases each). The germline V and J ends were trimmed by 6 bases and 3 bases, with 13 bases remaining between them. Germline values: CDR1 MNHEY, CDR2 SMNVEV (reference sequence). This CDR3 spans 14 amino acids. The CDR3 sequence: CASSYDRGTDTQYF. The CDR3 coding sequence is TGTGCCAGCAGCTATGACAGAGGGACAGATACGCAGTATTTT.

This clonotype was seen at least ten times. V and J are TRBV12-3 or TRBV12-4 and TRBJ1-3, with D hard to call. The V and J ends lost 6 bases and 3 bases respectively, with 9 bases between them. The CDR3 is 13 residues long. In nucleotides, the CDR3 is TGTGCCAGCAGGCTCGGAGTTGGAAACACCATATATTTT. Translating gives CASRLGVGNTIYF.

This clonotype was recorded at least ten times. The chain recombines TRBV20-1 with TRBJ2-5; possibly TRBD2 for D (6 bases). Germline V CDR1 and CDR2: DFQATT, SNEGSKA (reference sequence). This CDR3 is built from 14 residues. The V gene lost 6 bases and the J gene lost 0 bases, with 14 bases spanning the gap. DNA of the CDR3: TGCAGTGCCTCTCTACTAGCCTACCAAGAGACCCAGTACTTC. It is translated as CSASLLAYQETQYF.

This clonotype has just a few counts. The chain recombines TRBV20-1 with TRBJ1-1; D not certain. Germline assignment: CDR1 DFQATT and CDR2 SNEGSKA (reference sequence). This CDR3 is built from 12 residues. Trimming cost V 2 bases and J 3 bases, with 7 bases left between them. CDR3 DNA sequence: TGCAGTGCTAGATGGACGTACACTGAAGCTTTCTTT. It is translated as CSARWTYTEAFF.

The chain couples TRBV7-2 to TRBJ2-5; no reliable D call. Germline CDR1 and CDR2: SGHTA and FQGNSA. The germline V and J ends were trimmed by 5 bases and 5 bases, with 15 bases remaining between them. The CDR3 loop spans 14 amino acids. In DNA, the CDR3 is TGTGCCAGCAGCCTTCTCTTACGTGCCGAGACCCAGTACTTC. Encoded protein: CASSLLLRAETQYF.

This clonotype was found a few times. The CDR3 reads CASSLRGQPGGETQYF. CDR3 sequence (DNA): TGTGCCAGCAGCTTACGGGGACAGCCGGGCGGAGAGACCCAGTACTTC. This rearrangement joins TRBV7-3 to TRBJ2-5, with 7 positions matching TRBD1. The CDR3 runs 16 residues. Germline V gives CDR1 SGHTA, CDR2 FQGTGA. The V segment lost 2 bases and the J segment 4 bases; nucleotides outside the gene matches: 10. Supplemented by reference TRBV7-3 and TRBJ2-5, the full variable domain reads GAGVSQTPSNKVTEKGKYVELRCDPISGHTALYWYRQSLGQGPEFLIYFQGTGAADDSGLPNDRFFAVRPEGSVSTLKIQRTERGDSAVYLCASSLRGQPGGETQYFGPGTRLLVL.

The chain uses TRBV28 and TRBJ2-5; 8 nucleotides agree with TRBD2. Germline V gene data show CDR1 as MDHEN and CDR2 as SYDVKM. The trim removed 7 bases at V and 4 bases at J, leaving 11 bases unmatched. CDR3 length: 15 residues. CDR3 DNA sequence: TGTGCCAGCACGCAACCCGGGGGGGGAGGAGAGACCCAGTACTTC. This encodes CASTQPGGGGETQYF.

The rearrangement uses TRBV7-9 and TRBJ2-5; 9 nucleotides match TRBD1. This CDR3 has 14 residues. Germline V gene sequence: CDR1 SEHNR, CDR2 FQNEAQ (reference sequence). Trimming took 5 bases from V and 3 from J; bases not matched to a gene: 4. The CDR3 is CASSPQGAEETQYF. CDR3 sequence (DNA): TGTGCCAGCAGCCCACAGGGGGCGGAAGAGACCCAGTACTTC. Combining the CDR3 with reference TRBV7-9 and TRBJ2-5 gives the whole variable domain DTGVSQNPRHKITKRGQNVTFRCDPISEHNRLYWYRQTLGQGPEFLTYFQNEAQLEKSRLLSDRFSAERPKGSFSTLEIQRTEQGDSAMYLCASSPQGAEETQYFGPGTRLLVL.

The V call is TRBV10-2, the J call TRBJ1-5; D not resolved. The CDR3 sequence is 15 residues long. Germline lookup yields CDR1 WSHSY and CDR2 SAAADI. Trimming took off 0 bases at V and 4 bases at J, with 10 bases between the two ends. The CDR3 reads CASSESTRANQPQHF. CDR3 nucleotides: TGCGCCAGCAGTGAGTCGACGCGGGCGAATCAGCCCCAGCATTTT.

The chain's CDR3 is CASSLNRGTEQFF. CDR3 DNA: TGTGCCAGCAGCCTCAACAGGGGGACTGAGCAGTTCTTC. The chain links TRBV27 to TRBJ2-1; the match to TRBD1 covers 8 bases. CDR1 MNHEY and CDR2 SMNVEV come from the germline V gene (reference sequence). The CDR3 extends over 13 amino acids. V trimming: 6 bases; J trimming: 9 bases; junction bases outside the gene matches: 7.

The J gene is TRBJ2-4, the V gene TRBV10-3, with TRBD2 identical over 11 bases. Germline CDR1 reads ENHRY; CDR2 reads SYGVKD. This CDR3 spans 18 amino acids. Trimming cost V 10 bases and J 3 bases; bases outside gene matches: 17. Here the CDR3 DNA reads TGTGCCACCGCGGGAATTAGCGGGGGGGCTGGGTTCAAAAACATTCAGTACTTC. This gives the protein CATAGISGGAGFKNIQYF.

The chain links TRBV12-3 or TRBV12-4 to TRBJ1-3; D gene unclear. The CDR3 has 12 residues. Between the trimmed V and J ends, which lost 7 bases and 6 bases, there was a span of 10 bases. CDR3: CASKNWENTIYF. CDR3 in DNA: TGTGCCAGCAAAAATTGGGAAAACACCATATATTTT.

This clonotype was observed a handful of times. The chain couples TRBV11-2 to TRBJ1-1; tentative D call: TRBD1 (5 bases). Trimming removed 6 bases at V and 10 bases at J, with 12 bases between. This CDR3 has 11 amino acids. CDR1 SGHAT and CDR2 FQNNGV come from the germline V gene. This CDR3 reads CASSLGGGAFF. CDR3 sequence (DNA): TGTGCCAGCAGTCTAGGTGGGGGAGCTTTCTTT.

In this sample, this clonotype turned up many times. The chain carries TRBV5-5 and TRBJ2-7; 8 nucleotides line up with TRBD2. V gave up 4 bases and J gave up 2 bases; unmatched junction bases: 8. CDR3 size: 15 residues. Germline CDR1 is SGHKS and CDR2 is YYEKEE (reference sequence). CDR3 sequence: CASSLDSGAAYEQYF. CDR3 in DNA: TGTGCCAGCAGCCTCGATAGCGGGGCCGCCTACGAGCAGTACTTC.